This paragraph reports one TCR beta chain. Its cognate antigen is unknown. Germline loops: CDR1 LNHDA, CDR2 SQIVND (reference sequence). The CDR3 is 14 residues long. V lost 3 bases, J lost 7 bases, and 15 bases lay in between. The data belong to a study of cytomegalovirus exposure and HLA in healthy donors. Study results and caveats: In vitro work confirmed that three CMV-associated chains recognize CMV antigens.

Profiling relied on immunoSEQ multiplex PCR, and the TCRdb table lists in-frame clones only, not all of them. The sample has fewer than 300,000 clones, around 89% seen once. The sequence derives from a woman younger than 35 in good health and CMV-seronegative. The sequenced sample was PBMCs. This chain links TRBV19 with TRBJ1-1; D not certain. The CDR3 sequence: CASSMPPPQDEAFF. The CDR3 DNA reads TGTGCCAGTAGTATGCCCCCCCCACAAGATGAAGCTTTCTTT. Combining the CDR3 with reference TRBV19 and TRBJ1-1 gives the whole variable domain DGGITQSPKYLFRKEGQNVTLSCEQNLNHDAMYWYRQDPGQGLRLIYYSQIVNDFQKGDIAEGYSVSREKKESFPLTVTSAQKNPTAFYLCASSMPPPQDEAFFGQGTRLTVV.